This TCR beta chain was captured by sequencing in a study of early T cells in non-severe SARS-CoV-2 infection (dated by TCRdb to 2020 to 2022). As for the study more broadly: Because TCR sequencing relied on bulk RNA taken from unsorted whole blood, pairing of alpha and beta chains was not possible. Here is what the overall study found, with its caveats: Matching against VDJdb was skewed toward anti-spike CD8 responses, likely underestimated virus-specific expansions, and missed private and CD4 specificities.

A case-control design nested within a healthcare worker cohort in London, UK, was used, with weekly nasopharyngeal swab PCR tests and blood sampling performed. Between 23 and 31 March 2020, the week of the UK lockdown, healthcare workers were enrolled and then followed up weekly for as long as 16 weeks. Receptor amplification or capture employed 5' RACE. The data were produced on a NextSeq 500. In the TCR library protocol, unique molecular identifiers were attached to individual cDNA molecules to correct for PCR bias and sequencing error. Both TCR alpha and beta chains were sequenced, and tight co-correlation was observed between alpha and beta sequence abundances in each sample. In the authors' own workflow: Decombinator V4 was used to perform V gene, J gene and CDR3 annotation of TCR sequences. TCRs were defined as expanded if a significant change between any two time points was detected under a Poisson model with p below 0.0001. TCR abundances were normalised to the total number of TCRs sequenced per sample and were expressed as counts per million. TRAV1-2 paired with TRAJ12, TRAJ20 or TRAJ33 defined MAIT TCRs, while TRAV10 paired with TRAJ18 defined iNKT TCRs. A search of VDJdb, accessed on 1 November 2021, was run for TCRs annotated to CMV, EBV and SARS-CoV-2, with TCRs annotated for multiple antigens excluded. Clones were called with MiXCR by TCRdb after fastp trimmed the public reads at Q25, and only in-frame beta chains were retained. A single entry per CDR3 protein holds the most common genes and DNA from its merged rows. The V and J calls here are based on TCRdb, not the publication. In all, the sample holds about 21,000 distinct CDR3 sequences, and approximately 4.6% of those were seen once. Approximately 15% of the sample is taken by the ten largest.

This clonotype occurred many times. The antigen it binds to is not known. No base qualities exist here, and no much larger clone lies one base off it. Taken from cysteine to phenylalanine, the CDR3 has 13 residues. Only the CDR3 DNA stays, 39 bases, in frame from base 1. Trimming takes 3 bases from V and 2 bases from J, and the germline ends sit 6 bases apart. CDR1 is given as SGHTA and CDR2 as FQGNSA, both from the germline V gene. The chain uses TRBV7-2 and TRBJ2-3; no D gene call is confident. This TCR was recovered from an adult who was a healthcare worker with PCR-confirmed SARS-CoV-2 infection or an uninfected control (not recorded which). The specimen sequenced was whole blood. The CDR3 in this case is CASSFDLTDTQYF. The DNA reads as follows: TGTGCCAGCAGCTTTGATCTCACAGATACGCAGTATTTT.